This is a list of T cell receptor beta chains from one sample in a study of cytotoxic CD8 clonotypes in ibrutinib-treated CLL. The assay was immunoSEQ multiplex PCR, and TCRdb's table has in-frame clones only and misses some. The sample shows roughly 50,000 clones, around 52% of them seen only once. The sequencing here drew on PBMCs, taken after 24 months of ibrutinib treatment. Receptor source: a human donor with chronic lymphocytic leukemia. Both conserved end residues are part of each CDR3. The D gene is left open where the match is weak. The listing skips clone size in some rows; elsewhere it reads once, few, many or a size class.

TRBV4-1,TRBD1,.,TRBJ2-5,TGCGCCAGCAGCTCTATCAGACAGGGCAGGACCCAGTACTTC,CASSSIRQGRTQYF
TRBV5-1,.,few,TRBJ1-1,TGCGCCAGCAGCTTGTTTGGAGGGCTAGCTTTCTTT,CASSLFGGLAFF
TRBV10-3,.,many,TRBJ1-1,TGTGCCATCAGTGACAGGGGAGTGGGGACTGAAGCTTTCTTT,CAISDRGVGTEAFF
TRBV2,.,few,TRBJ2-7,TGTGCCAGCAGTGAAGCTGGGGACCGGTACTACGAGCAGTACTTC,CASSEAGDRYYEQYF
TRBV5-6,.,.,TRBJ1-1,TGTGCCAGCAGCTACTACGACCCCGAACGGGACACTGAAGCTTTCTTT,CASSYYDPERDTEAFF
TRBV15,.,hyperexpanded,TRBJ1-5,TGTGCCACCAGCAGAGAAACAAGTAGCAATCAGCCCCAGCATTTT,CATSRETSSNQPQHF
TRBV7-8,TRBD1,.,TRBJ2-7,TGTGCCAGCAGCTCCGCCGGGACAGGGGTCGGGGAGCAGTACTTC,CASSSAGTGVGEQYF
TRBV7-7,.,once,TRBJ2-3,TGTGCCAGCAGCCTCTCAGGTGCAGATACGCAGTATTTT,CASSLSGADTQYF
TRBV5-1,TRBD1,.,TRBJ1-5,TGCGCCAGCAGCTTGGTTGAGACAGGGGGCAATCAGCCCCAGCATTTT,CASSLVETGGNQPQHF
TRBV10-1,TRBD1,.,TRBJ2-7,TGCGCCAGCCCATGGGAGGGACAGGGGGCTTGGAGCTCCTACGAGCAGTACTTC,CASPWEGQGAWSSYEQYF
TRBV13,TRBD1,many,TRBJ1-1,TGTGCCACTGGAATAAATACAGGGGCGCAAGTGTCTGAAGCTTTCTTT,CATGINTGAQVSEAFF
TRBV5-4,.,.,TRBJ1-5,TGTGCCAGCAGCTTGACTCCCGATCAGCCCCAGCATTTT,CASSLTPDQPQHF
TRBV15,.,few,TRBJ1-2,TGTGCCACCAGCAGCGGACACATTTATGGCTACACCTTC,CATSSGHIYGYTF
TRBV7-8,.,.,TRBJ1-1,TGTGCCAGCAGCTTAGACGAGAACACTGAAGCTTTCTTT,CASSLDENTEAFF
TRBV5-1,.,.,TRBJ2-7,TGCGCCAGCAGCTTGGGGGACACGGCAGGCCGCTCCTACGAGCAGTACTTC,CASSLGDTAGRSYEQYF
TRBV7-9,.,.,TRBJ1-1,TGTGCCAGCCGGGGGCGGGTAAGGGACACTGAAGCTTTCTTT,CASRGRVRDTEAFF
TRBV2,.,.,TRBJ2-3,TGTGCCAGCAGTGGGGGCCACAACACAGATACGCAGTATTTT,CASSGGHNTDTQYF
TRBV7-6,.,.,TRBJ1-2,TGTGCCAGCAGCTTAGGGTCGCATGGGGCTGGCTACACCTTC,CASSLGSHGAGYTF
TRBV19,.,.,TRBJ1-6,TGTGCCAGTAGTATTGGTACACATTATAATTCACCCCTCCACTTT,CASSIGTHYNSPLHF
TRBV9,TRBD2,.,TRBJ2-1,TGTGCCAGCAGCGAGGGCCTAGCGGGGGGCTACAGCTCCTACAATGAGCAGTTCTTC,CASSEGLAGGYSSYNEQFF
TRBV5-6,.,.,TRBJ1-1,TGTGCCAGCAGCTTGGCGATAACTGAAGCTTTCTTT,CASSLAITEAFF
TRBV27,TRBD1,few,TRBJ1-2,TGTGCCAGCACTCCTATCTCAGGGGGGCGGCGCGGCTACACCTTC,CASTPISGGRRGYTF
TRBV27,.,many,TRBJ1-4,TGTGCCAGCAGTTTTCTACTACCGCCGGGTGCCCTCAAAAAACTGTTTTTT,CASSFLLPPGALKKLFF
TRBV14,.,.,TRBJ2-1,TGTGCCAGCAGCCGTCACCACTACAATGAGCAGTTCTTC,CASSRHHYNEQFF
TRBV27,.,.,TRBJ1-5,TGTGCCAGCCAAGACAGGAATAGCAATCAGCCCCAGCATTTT,CASQDRNSNQPQHF